The entry below gives a single T cell receptor (beta chain) sequence along with its context. This sample was taken from a study of blood T cell repertoires in COVID-19. The wider study: Donors in the United States, Italy and Spain gave samples during acute or convalescent COVID-19.

The CDR3 totals 16 residues. V was cut by 4 bases and J by 1 base, with 13 bases left in between. In germline, CDR1 is KGHDR, CDR2 SFDVKD. In the authors' methods: For nucleated cells, counts were estimated from reference gene primer amplification. The protocol was immunoSEQ multiplex PCR, while the TCRdb copy is restricted to in-frame clones and leaves out a portion. D and trimming come from the DNA, and the V and J calls and clone size come from that table. The sample holds roughly 340,000 clones, around 91% seen once. The source of this sequence is a woman younger than 30 who had recovered from COVID-19. The rearrangement joins TRBV24-1 to TRBJ2-1; possible D gene TRBD2, 6 bases. The source material was peripheral blood. This CDR3 reads CATSDVMEGSYNEQFF. The CDR3 coding sequence is TGTGCCACCAGTGACGTTATGGAGGGTTCCTACAATGAGCAGTTCTTC.